This passage covers 11 T cell receptor beta chains from one sample sequenced in a study of blood T cell repertoires in COVID-19. TCRdb keeps only in-frame clones here, not all; method: immunoSEQ multiplex PCR. The data show some 370,000 clones, 90% seen once. Sequencing was done on a sample of peripheral blood. The receptors originated from a man younger than 30 with active or convalescent COVID-19.

The chain combines TRBV18 with TRBJ1-2, with TRBD1 as a possible D gene (6 bases). Germline values: CDR1 KGHSH, CDR2 LQKENI. Trimming stripped 0 bases from V and 7 bases from J, with 9 bases between. The CDR3 is made up of 13 amino acids. The CDR3 DNA follows: TGTGCCAGCTCACCACCGGGCAGGGGTGGCTACACCTTC. Encoded protein: CASSPPGRGGYTF.

V gene TRBV5-1 combines with J gene TRBJ2-2; TRBD2 aligns across 8 bases. The length of the CDR3 is 16 residues. V trimming: 0 bases; J trimming: 4 bases; junction bases outside the gene matches: 5. Germline lookup yields CDR1 SGHRS and CDR2 YFSETQ. DNA of the CDR3: TGCGCCAGCAGCTTGGCGGTAGCGGGGAGCACCGGGGAGCTGTTTTTT. Translation: CASSLAVAGSTGELFF.

The chain has TRBV18 and TRBJ1-5, with 8 nucleotides matching TRBD1. The CDR3 loop spans 16 amino acids. The germline V gene encodes CDR1 KGHSH and CDR2 LQKENI. V lost 0 bases to trimming and J lost 0 bases; unmatched junction nucleotides: 1. As DNA, the CDR3 is TGTGCCAGCTCACCACCCACAGGGGGTAGCAATCAGCCCCAGCATTTT. This translates into CASSPPTGGSNQPQHF. The entire variable domain, with the rest obtained from reference TRBV18 and TRBJ1-5, is as follows: NAGVMQNPRHLVRRRGQEARLRCSPMKGHSHVYWYRQLPEEGLKFMVYLQKENIIDESGMPKERFSAEFPKEGPSILRIQQVVRGDSAAYFCASSPPTGGSNQPQHFGDGTRLSIL.

V and J are TRBV15 and TRBJ1-5; no firm D call. CDR1 is LNHNV, CDR2 YYDKDF, per germline (reference sequence). V lost 5 bases and J lost 0, with 11 bases in between. The CDR3 length is 15 residues. This CDR3 is CATSGYRASNQPQHF. The CDR3 nucleotides are TGTGCCACCAGCGGATACAGAGCTAGCAATCAGCCCCAGCATTTT.

The rearrangement uses TRBV6-5 and TRBJ2-1, with 9 bases that match TRBD1. The CDR3 covers 15 residues. The germline V gene has CDR1 MNHEY and CDR2 SVGAGI. V lost 6 bases, J lost 1 base, and 4 bases stayed unmatched. CDR3 coding DNA: TGTGCCAGCAGCCTGGACAGGGGTTCCTACAATGAGCAGTTCTTC. Translated, it gives CASSLDRGSYNEQFF.

This chain's CDR3 is CASSTSADRRIGGYTF. DNA of the CDR3: TGTGCCAGTAGCACATCCGCTGACAGGAGGATCGGTGGCTACACCTTC. The V gene is TRBV19, the J gene TRBJ1-2, with a weak D call TRBD1 (6 bases). Trimming pared 6 bases from V and 7 bases from J, leaving 24 bases between. CDR1 and CDR2 (germline): LNHDA, SQIVND (reference sequence). This CDR3 is built from 16 residues. The full variable domain, its missing parts supplied by reference TRBV19 and TRBJ1-2, is DGGITQSPKYLFRKEGQNVTLSCEQNLNHDAMYWYRQDPGQGLRLIYYSQIVNDFQKGDIAEGYSVSREKKESFPLTVTSAQKNPTAFYLCASSTSADRRIGGYTFGSGTRLTVV.

Here the CDR3 reads CASSQPRDRGGADTQYF. The CDR3 bases are TGCGCCAGCAGCCAACCTAGGGACAGGGGAGGGGCAGATACGCAGTATTTT. The rearrangement uses TRBV4-1 and TRBJ2-3; 10 bases are a match to TRBD1. The CDR3 sequence is 17 residues long. Per the germline V gene, CDR1 is MGHRA and CDR2 is YSYEKL. V lost 2 bases, J lost 4 bases, and 9 bases stayed unmatched.

In this sample, this clone turned up once. The genes are TRBV19 and TRBJ2-7, with D possibly being TRBD1 (6 bases). Germline CDR1 is LNHDA and CDR2 is SQIVND (reference sequence). This CDR3 comprises 14 residues. V lost 5 bases and J 5 bases, leaving 16 bases between the germline ends. CDR3 region: CASSPNRVANEQYF. The CDR3 bases are TGTGCCAGTAGTCCAAACAGGGTGGCCAACGAGCAGTACTTC. Combining the CDR3 with reference TRBV19 and TRBJ2-7 gives the whole variable domain DGGITQSPKYLFRKEGQNVTLSCEQNLNHDAMYWYRQDPGQGLRLIYYSQIVNDFQKGDIAEGYSVSREKKESFPLTVTSAQKNPTAFYLCASSPNRVANEQYFGPGTRLTVT.

CDR3 sequence (DNA): TGTGCCAGCAGTTTGGATTCAGGGAATCAGCCCCAGCATTTT. It specifies CASSLDSGNQPQHF. The chain couples TRBV28 to TRBJ1-5; D is perhaps TRBD1 (5 bases). Germline V lookup: CDR1 MDHEN, CDR2 SYDVKM. Trimming cost V 3 bases and J 4 bases, with 10 bases left between them. This CDR3 has 14 amino acids.

V usage is TRBV2 and J usage is TRBJ2-7; TRBD2 might be the D (6 bases). The V end was cut by 8 bases, the J end by 3 bases, with 11 bases between. Germline CDR1 SNHLY, CDR2 FYNNEI. The CDR3 is 12 amino acids. CDR3 sequence: CASRGLNYEQYF. The CDR3 DNA sequence: TGTGCCAGCCGGGGACTCAACTACGAGCAGTACTTC. Full variable domain (missing parts from reference TRBV2 and TRBJ2-7): EPEVTQTPSHQVTQMGQEVILRCVPISNHLYFYWYRQILGQKVEFLVSFYNNEISEKSEIFDDQFSVERPDGSNFTLKIRSTKLEDSAMYFCASRGLNYEQYFGPGTRLTVT.

V usage is TRBV2 and J usage is TRBJ2-2; the match to TRBD1 covers 9 bases. Trimming took 6 bases from V and 4 from J; bases not matched to a gene: 3. Germline V CDR1 and CDR2: SNHLY, FYNNEI. CDR3 length: 14 residues. The CDR3 is CASRGTGSTGELFF. For the CDR3, the DNA is TGTGCCAGCAGAGGGACAGGGTCCACCGGGGAGCTGTTTTTT.